This T cell receptor (beta chain) was captured in a study of blood T cell dynamics during melanoma immunotherapy. The CDR3 has 16 amino acids. Trimming pared 1 base from V and 1 base from J, leaving 11 bases between. Germline V lookup: CDR1 SGHDT, CDR2 YYEEEE. TCRdb's table, derived via immunoSEQ multiplex PCR, lists solely in-frame clones and lacks some. The table lists thousands of clones, around 90% of them singletons, with over 5.5% in the top ten. Time point described: week 3, after first cycle of checkpoint inhibitor. Patients had no prior systemic cancer treatment, immunosuppressants or other active cancers.

The TCR comes from a human donor with melanoma. J is TRBJ2-2 and V is TRBV5-6; D not certain. Sample: blood, taken from a patient treated with checkpoint blockade. The CDR3 loop reads CASSLWRLQNTGELFF. CDR3 DNA sequence: TGTGCCAGCAGCTTGTGGAGACTCCAGAACACCGGGGAGCTGTTTTTT.